This T cell receptor (beta chain) was sequenced for a study of human T cells and chemical hapten exposure. As for the study in general: Diphenylcyclopropenone doses were given weekly to the scalps of patients across the approximately 22-week study. The study's findings and limits: Expanded TCRs grouped into significantly more large CDR3 similarity clusters than controls produced.

Turning to this clonotype: The antigen remains undetermined.

Individual cDNA molecules each carried unique molecular identifiers attached by the library. TCRdb reprocessed the RACE reads with MiXCR, giving one entry per CDR3 protein. The sample lists some 52,000 distinct CDR3 sequences, 9.5% to 11% seen once, with 1.8% in the top ten. Time point reported: patch test 1, 2 weeks after DPC sensitization. Treatment specified: therapeutic diphenylcyclopropenone sensitization with weekly scalp DPC. The template was total RNA from unfractionated whole blood. Blood collection happened ahead of applying each patch test. This CDR3 spans 12 amino acids. The germline gives CDR1 SQVTM, CDR2 ANQGSEA. Trimming took 3 bases from V and 5 from J; bases not matched to a gene: 3.

J is TRBJ1-1 and V is TRBV29-1, with 7 bases that match TRBD1. The origin of this receptor is a woman between 40 and 55 years old with alopecia areata. Some clones in this sample may be carry-over from other donors' samples. The sequencing used whole blood, collected in connection with sensitization to the hapten diphenylcyclopropenone (DPC). The CDR3 protein is CSVDRGKTEAFF. CDR3 DNA sequence: TGCAGCGTTGACAGGGGGAAGACTGAAGCTTTCTTT.